The clone carrying this T cell receptor (beta chain) was seen only once. This sample is drawn from a study of blood T cell repertoires in COVID-19. Turning to the study itself: Nucleic acid was either cDNA or gDNA, and it came from T cells, B-cell-depleted T cells, or PBMCs.

Clones were sequenced by immunoSEQ multiplex PCR, and TCRdb holds only the in-frame ones, with some missing. Among approximately 220,000 clones listed, 75% to 90% were seen once. Source material: PBMCs or T cells enriched from blood (not recorded which). The clonotype originates from a young woman in a cohort exposed to, infected with or recovered from COVID-19 (not recorded which).

CDR3: CASSFSGSQYF. In DNA, the CDR3 is TGCGCCAGCAGCTTCTCGGGGAGCCAGTACTTC. V and J are TRBV5-1 and TRBJ2-5, with D perhaps matching TRBD2 (5 bases). Trimming took 2 bases from V and 10 from J, leaving 9 bases between them. The germline gives CDR1 SGHRS, CDR2 YFSETQ. The CDR3 spans 11 residues.